This TCR beta chain was captured in a study of beta chain features in type 1 diabetes. Reverse transcription of all isolated RNA meant that expressed TCRB transcripts were sequenced. Sequenced by immunoSEQ multiplex PCR; TCRdb stores in-frame clones only, minus some. The table shows more than 300,000 clones, with roughly 9% occurring only once. A word on this clone: Its specificity is unknown. Other DNA sequences in the sample encode the same CDR3.

Study-wide results and caveats: Moderately but significantly shorter TCRB CDR3s were found in Type 1 diabetes patients in all four CD4+ subsets. VDJ junctions from patients with type 1 diabetes contained fewer insertions and more deletions.

Purity above 95% was achieved in all sorted populations. Germline V gives CDR1 SGHDT, CDR2 YYEEEE. Trimming pared 2 bases from V and 3 bases from J, leaving 12 bases between. The CDR3 totals 14 residues. The chain has TRBV5-6 and TRBJ2-7, with D maybe TRBD2 (5 bases). The source of this sequence is a man aged 30-40 years with type 1 diabetes. The material sequenced was central memory CD4+ T cells from blood. The CDR3 here is CASSFGFRGYEQYF. In DNA form, the CDR3 reads TGTGCCAGCAGCTTTGGCTTTCGGGGCTACGAGCAGTACTTC. Full variable domain (missing parts from reference TRBV5-6 and TRBJ2-7): DAGVTQSPTHLIKTRGQQVTLRCSPKSGHDTVSWYQQALGQGPQFIFQYYEEEERQRGNFPDRFSGHQFPNYSSELNVNALLLGDSALYLCASSFGFRGYEQYFGPGTRLTVT.